These T cell receptor beta chains were read from a single sample in a study of OX40 agonist ivuxolimab in advanced cancers. Clones were read by immunoSEQ multiplex PCR, and TCRdb kept only the in-frame ones, dropping some. The repertoire holds 75,000 to 90,000 clones, with approximately 90% as singletons. The sample here was CD4+ or CD8+ T cells sorted from blood, taken in a trial of the OX40 agonist ivuxolimab. The receptor source for this set is an adult with an advanced solid tumor such as melanoma, head and neck, liver or kidney cancer. The CDR3 runs from the conserved cysteine through the conserved F or W. The D gene is left open where the match is weak. Where a row states a size, it is once, few, many or the class of an expanded clone; other rows omit it.

V	D	J	size	length	CDR3	DNA
TRBV5-6	NA	TRBJ1-1	once	17	CASSPRGRGKMNTEAFF	TGTGCCAGCAGCCCGAGGGGGAGGGGCAAAATGAACACTGAAGCTTTCTTT
TRBV6-1	TRBD2	TRBJ2-7	NA	19	CASSGRQGGTSGVSYEQYF	TGTGCCAGCAGTGGGCGACAGGGGGGGACTAGCGGGGTCTCCTACGAGCAGTACTTC
TRBV6-1	TRBD1	TRBJ1-5	once	13	CASSNGQDQPQHF	TGTGCCAGCAGTAACGGACAGGATCAGCCCCAGCATTTT
TRBV19	NA	TRBJ2-1	NA	14	CASSIEQGSNEQFF	TGTGCCAGTAGTATAGAACAGGGCAGCAATGAGCAGTTCTTC
TRBV6-5	TRBD1	TRBJ1-2	NA	15	CASGTRRDRGAGYTF	TGTGCCAGCGGAACCCGTCGGGACAGGGGGGCTGGCTACACCTTC
TRBV5-6	TRBD1	TRBJ1-4	NA	17	CASSTGQGEKGNEKLFF	TGTGCCAGCAGCACCGGACAGGGGGAGAAGGGTAATGAAAAACTGTTTTTT
TRBV5-4	TRBD1	TRBJ1-2	NA	14	CASSLDQGAGGYTF	TGTGCCAGCAGCTTGGACCAGGGGGCGGGCGGCTACACCTTC
TRBV7-3	TRBD2	TRBJ2-1	NA	14	CASSLKLADNEQFF	TGTGCCAGCAGCTTAAAACTAGCGGACAATGAGCAGTTCTTC
TRBV4-1	NA	TRBJ1-1	NA	15	CASSRVGRENTEAFF	TGCGCCAGCAGCCGAGTCGGACGGGAGAACACTGAAGCTTTCTTT
TRBV5-1	TRBD2	TRBJ2-5	NA	16	CASSRSGTRGGETQYF	TGCGCCAGCAGCCGCTCAGGGACTAGGGGCGGGGAGACCCAGTACTTC
TRBV5-8	TRBD2	TRBJ2-7	NA	16	CASSLARTSGSREQYF	TGTGCCAGCAGCTTGGCCCGGACTAGCGGGAGTCGCGAGCAGTACTTC
TRBV30	TRBD1	TRBJ1-2	NA	11	CAWGQGSGYTF	TGTGCCTGGGGACAGGGCTCTGGCTACACCTTC
TRBV30	NA	TRBJ2-7	NA	13	CAWSFGLAREQYF	TGTGCCTGGAGTTTTGGTCTGGCGCGGGAGCAGTACTTC
TRBV11-2	NA	TRBJ2-3	NA	16	CASSLGGMSSTDTQYF	TGTGCCAGCAGCTTAGGGGGAATGTCTAGTACAGATACGCAGTATTTT
TRBV19	NA	TRBJ1-5	NA	14	CASLQGGDNQPQHF	TGTGCCAGTTTACAGGGTGGGGACAATCAGCCCCAGCATTTT
TRBV11-2	NA	TRBJ2-5	NA	14	CASSLGPGPETQYF	TGTGCCAGCAGCTTAGGTCCGGGTCCAGAGACCCAGTACTTC
TRBV9	NA	TRBJ2-6	NA	17	CASSPAVASSGANVLTF	TGTGCCAGCAGCCCAGCGGTGGCCAGCTCTGGGGCCAACGTCCTGACTTTC
TRBV9	NA	TRBJ2-1	NA	17	CASSQTVRQTGYNEQFF	TGTGCCAGCAGCCAAACTGTCCGGCAAACGGGATACAATGAGCAGTTCTTC
TRBV14	TRBD2	TRBJ2-5	once	14	CASSLAGRGETQYF	TGTGCCAGCAGCCTAGCGGGTCGTGGGGAGACCCAGTACTTC
TRBV6-5	NA	TRBJ2-1	NA	11	CASKGDNEQFF	TGTGCCAGCAAGGGCGACAATGAGCAGTTCTTC
TRBV5-4	NA	TRBJ1-1	NA	13	CASSLVGSTEAFF	TGTGCCAGCAGCTTGGTGGGGAGCACTGAAGCTTTCTTT
TRBV30	TRBD1	TRBJ1-6	NA	14	CAWSIQGGNSPLHF	TGTGCCTGGAGTATCCAGGGGGGGAATTCACCCCTCCACTTT